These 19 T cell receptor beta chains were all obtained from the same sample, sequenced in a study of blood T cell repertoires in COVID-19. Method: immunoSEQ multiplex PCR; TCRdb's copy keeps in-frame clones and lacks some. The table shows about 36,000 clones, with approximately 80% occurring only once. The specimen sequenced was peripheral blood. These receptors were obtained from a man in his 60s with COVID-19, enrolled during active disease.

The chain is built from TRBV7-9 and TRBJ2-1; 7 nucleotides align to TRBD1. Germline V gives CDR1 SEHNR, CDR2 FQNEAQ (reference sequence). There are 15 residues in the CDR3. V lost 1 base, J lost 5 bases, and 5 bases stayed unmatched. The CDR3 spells CASSLVSGGHNEQFF. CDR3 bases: TGTGCCAGCAGCTTAGTCTCAGGGGGTCACAATGAGCAGTTCTTC.

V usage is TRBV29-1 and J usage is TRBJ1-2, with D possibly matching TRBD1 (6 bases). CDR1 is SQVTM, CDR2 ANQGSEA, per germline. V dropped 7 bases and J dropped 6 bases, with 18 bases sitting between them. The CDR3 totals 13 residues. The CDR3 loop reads CSGRQVSGDGYTF. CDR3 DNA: TGCAGCGGCAGACAGGTTTCAGGGGATGGCTACACCTTC.

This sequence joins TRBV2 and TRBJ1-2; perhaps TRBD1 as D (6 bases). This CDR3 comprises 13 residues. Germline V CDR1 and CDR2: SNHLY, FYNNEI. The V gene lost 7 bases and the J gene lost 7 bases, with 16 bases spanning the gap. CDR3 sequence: CASMDSPLVGYTF. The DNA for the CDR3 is TGTGCCAGCATGGACAGTCCCCTAGTTGGCTACACCTTC.

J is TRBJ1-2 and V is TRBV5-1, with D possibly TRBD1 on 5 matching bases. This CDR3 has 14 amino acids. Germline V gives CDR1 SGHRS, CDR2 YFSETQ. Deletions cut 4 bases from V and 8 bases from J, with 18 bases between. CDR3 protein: CASSPGGSPGGYTF. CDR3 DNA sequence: TGCGCCAGCAGCCCGGGGGGGTCTCCAGGCGGCTACACCTTC.

Here the CDR3 reads CASSKGTGGYEQYF. The CDR3 coding sequence is TGTGCCAGCAGCAAAGGGACAGGGGGATACGAGCAGTACTTC. This chain uses TRBV21-1 with TRBJ2-7; the table's TRBD1 call for D was not verified on the DNA. TRBV21-1 is a pseudogene. This CDR3 comprises 14 residues.

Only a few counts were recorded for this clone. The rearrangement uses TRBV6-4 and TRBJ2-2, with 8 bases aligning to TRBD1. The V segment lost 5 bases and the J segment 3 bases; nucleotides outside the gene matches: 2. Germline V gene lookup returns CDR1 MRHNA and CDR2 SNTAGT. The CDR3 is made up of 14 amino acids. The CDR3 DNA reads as TGTGCCAGCAGTCAGGGGGCCGACACCGGGGAGCTGTTTTTT. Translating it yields CASSQGADTGELFF.

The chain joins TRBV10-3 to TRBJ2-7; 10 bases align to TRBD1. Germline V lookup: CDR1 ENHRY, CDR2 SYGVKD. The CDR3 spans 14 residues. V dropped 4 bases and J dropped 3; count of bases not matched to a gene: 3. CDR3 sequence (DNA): TGTGCCATCAGTGCGGGACAGGGGAACTACGAGCAGTACTTC. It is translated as CAISAGQGNYEQYF.

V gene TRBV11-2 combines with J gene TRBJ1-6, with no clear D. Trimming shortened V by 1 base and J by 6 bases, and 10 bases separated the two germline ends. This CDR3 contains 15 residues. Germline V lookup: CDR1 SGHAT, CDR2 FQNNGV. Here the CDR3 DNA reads TGTGCCAGCAGCTTAGCGGCGAGGCTTAATTCACCCCTCCACTTT. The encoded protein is CASSLAARLNSPLHF.

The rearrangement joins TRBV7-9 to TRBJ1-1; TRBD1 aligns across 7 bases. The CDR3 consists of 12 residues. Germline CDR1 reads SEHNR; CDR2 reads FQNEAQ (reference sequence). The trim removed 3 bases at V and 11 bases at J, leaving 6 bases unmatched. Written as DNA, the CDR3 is TGTGCCAGCAGCTTGCGAACAGGGGCCGCTTTCTTT. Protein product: CASSLRTGAAFF.

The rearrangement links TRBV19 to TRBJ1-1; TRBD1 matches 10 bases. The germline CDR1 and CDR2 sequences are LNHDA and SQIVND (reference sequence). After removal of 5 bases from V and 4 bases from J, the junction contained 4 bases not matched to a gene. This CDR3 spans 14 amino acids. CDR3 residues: CASSRQGAGTEAFF. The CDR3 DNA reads TGTGCCAGTAGTCGACAGGGGGCTGGCACTGAAGCTTTCTTT.

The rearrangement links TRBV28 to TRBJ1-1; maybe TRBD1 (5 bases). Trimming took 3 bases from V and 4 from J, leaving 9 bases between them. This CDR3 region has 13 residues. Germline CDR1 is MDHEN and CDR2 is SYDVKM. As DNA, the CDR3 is TGTGCCAGCAGTTTCACGGGGGGCACTGAAGCTTTCTTT. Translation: CASSFTGGTEAFF.

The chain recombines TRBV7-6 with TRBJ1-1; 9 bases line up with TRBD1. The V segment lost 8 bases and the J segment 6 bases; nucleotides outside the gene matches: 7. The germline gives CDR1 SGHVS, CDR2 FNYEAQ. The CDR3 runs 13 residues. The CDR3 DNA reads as TGTGCCAGCCAGGACAGGGGTCAACCTGAAGCTTTCTTT. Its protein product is CASQDRGQPEAFF.

CDR3 in amino acids: CASSLGVRLAKNIQYF. CDR3 coding DNA: TGCGCCAGCAGCTTGGGAGTCAGACTAGCCAAAAACATTCAGTACTTC. The chain is built from TRBV5-1 and TRBJ2-4; D not resolved. V lost 0 bases to trimming and J lost 0 bases, with 10 bases between them. This CDR3 has 16 amino acids. Germline CDR1 and CDR2: SGHRS and YFSETQ.

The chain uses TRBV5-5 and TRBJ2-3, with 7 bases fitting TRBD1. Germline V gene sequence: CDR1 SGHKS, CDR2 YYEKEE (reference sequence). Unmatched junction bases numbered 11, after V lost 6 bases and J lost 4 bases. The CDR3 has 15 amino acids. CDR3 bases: TGTGCCAGCAATTCCCGACAGGGTCTCGCAGATACGCAGTATTTT. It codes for CASNSRQGLADTQYF.

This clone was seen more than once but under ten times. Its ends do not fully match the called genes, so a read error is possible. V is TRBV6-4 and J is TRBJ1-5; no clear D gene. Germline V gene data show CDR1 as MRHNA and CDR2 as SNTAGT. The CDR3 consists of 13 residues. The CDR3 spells CASSTEGGQSQHF. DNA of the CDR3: TGTGCCAGCTCGACTGAGGGCGGTCAGTCCCAGCATTTT.

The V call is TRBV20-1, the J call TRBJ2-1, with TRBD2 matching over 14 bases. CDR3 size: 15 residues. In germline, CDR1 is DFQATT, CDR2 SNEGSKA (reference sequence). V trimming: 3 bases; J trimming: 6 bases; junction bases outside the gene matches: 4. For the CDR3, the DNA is TGCAGTGCTAGTGGGGGACTAGCGGGAGTCAATGAGCAGTTCTTC. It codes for CSASGGLAGVNEQFF.

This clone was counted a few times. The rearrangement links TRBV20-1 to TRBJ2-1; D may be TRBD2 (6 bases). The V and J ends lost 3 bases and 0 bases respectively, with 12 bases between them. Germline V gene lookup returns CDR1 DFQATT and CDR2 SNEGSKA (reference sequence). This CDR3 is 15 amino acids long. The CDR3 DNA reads TGCAGTGCTAGTCGAGTGACTAGCTCCTACAATGAGCAGTTCTTC. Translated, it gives CSASRVTSSYNEQFF.

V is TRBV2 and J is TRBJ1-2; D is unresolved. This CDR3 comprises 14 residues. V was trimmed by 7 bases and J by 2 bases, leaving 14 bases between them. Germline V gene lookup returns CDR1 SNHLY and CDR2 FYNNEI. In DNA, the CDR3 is TGTGCCAGCATGGAGGGAATGAGGAACTATGGCTACACCTTC. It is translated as CASMEGMRNYGYTF. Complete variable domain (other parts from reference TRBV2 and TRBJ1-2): EPEVTQTPSHQVTQMGQEVILRCVPISNHLYFYWYRQILGQKVEFLVSFYNNEISEKSEIFDDQFSVERPDGSNFTLKIRSTKLEDSAMYFCASMEGMRNYGYTFGSGTRLTVV.

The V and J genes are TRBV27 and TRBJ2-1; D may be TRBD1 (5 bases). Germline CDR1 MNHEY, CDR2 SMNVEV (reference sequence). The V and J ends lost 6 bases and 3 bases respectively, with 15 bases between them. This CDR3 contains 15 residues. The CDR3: CASSLVWGSYNEQFF. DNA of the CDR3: TGTGCCAGCAGCCTAGTTTGGGGCAGCTACAATGAGCAGTTCTTC.